A single sample gave rise to the 27 T cell receptor beta chains below, sequenced in a study of blood T cell repertoires in COVID-19. Repertoires were generated with immunoSEQ multiplex PCR, while TCRdb's copy carries only in-frame clones and drops some. Of 200,000 to 250,000 clones listed, roughly 85% were seen once; the top ten hold around 0.89%. The sample comprised peripheral blood. The receptors were sampled from a man aged 40-55 years with acute or convalescent COVID-19.

The V and J genes are TRBV19 and TRBJ2-5; possible D gene TRBD2, 7 bases. Trimming took off 1 base at V and 1 base at J, with 13 bases between the two ends. In germline, CDR1 is LNHDA, CDR2 SQIVND (reference sequence). The CDR3 loop spans 16 amino acids. Here the CDR3 reads CASSIGGGGRQETQYF. CDR3 sequence (DNA): TGTGCCAGTAGTATAGGTGGGGGGGGGCGCCAAGAGACCCAGTACTTC.

In this sample, this clone turned up once. The V gene is TRBV2, the J gene TRBJ1-5, with 8 bases lining up with TRBD1. The CDR3 loop spans 14 amino acids. The V gene's germline CDR1 is SNHLY and CDR2 FYNNEI. With V trimmed by 3 bases and J by 6 bases, 4 bases remained unmatched. The CDR3 region has the DNA TGTGCCAGCAGTGATAGACAGGGGATTCAGCCCCAGCATTTT. Translation gives CASSDRQGIQPQHF.

For this clone: Sequence at one end of the junction differs from germline and may be a read error. The chain couples TRBV11-2 to TRBJ2-5, with D uncertain. Germline CDR1 SGHAT, CDR2 FQNNGV. The CDR3 length is 16 residues. The CDR3 sequence is CASSLYRYGLQRPEDF. The CDR3 region has the DNA TGTGCCAGCAGCTTATACCGATACGGCCTCCAGCGCCCCGAAGACTTC.

This clone came up a few times. The J gene is TRBJ1-1, the V gene TRBV5-6; 7 nucleotides match TRBD1. The CDR3 length is 13 residues. Trimming at V came to 0 bases and at J to 11 bases, leaving 7 bases not matched to a gene. CDR1 SGHDT and CDR2 YYEEEE come from the germline V gene. As DNA, the CDR3 is TGTGCCAGCAGCTTGGCGACAGGGTGGATGGCTTTCTTT. Translated: CASSLATGWMAFF.

The chain carries TRBV3-1 (or the pseudogene TRBV3-2) and TRBJ1-2; D gene unclear. CDR1 and CDR2 from the germline V gene are LGHDT and YNNKEL (reference sequence). V was trimmed by 5 bases and J by 2 bases, leaving 21 bases between them. The CDR3 runs 17 residues. The CDR3 DNA reads as TGTGCCAGCAGCGAATTCGAGCCCCGAGCCGAGAACTATGGCTACACCTTC. This translates into CASSEFEPRAENYGYTF.

This clone was picked up a small number of times. The V gene is TRBV2, the J gene TRBJ1-6, with 9 bases aligning to TRBD1. With V trimmed by 5 bases and J by 7 bases, 9 bases remained unmatched. The CDR3 runs 16 residues. Germline V gene lookup returns CDR1 SNHLY and CDR2 FYNNEI. The CDR3 protein is CASSMIGTGTNSPLHF. The CDR3 DNA reads TGTGCCAGCAGTATGATCGGGACAGGGACGAATTCACCCCTCCACTTT.

The chain links TRBV7-9 to TRBJ1-4; TRBD1 agrees at 10 bases. The junction had 11 bases not matched to a gene; V was cut back by 5 bases and J by 8 bases. CDR3 size: 16 residues. From germline, CDR1 is SEHNR and CDR2 FQNEAQ (reference sequence). CDR3 amino acids: CASSRPRDRGKEKLFF. The CDR3 bases are TGTGCCAGCAGCCGACCCCGGGACAGGGGTAAGGAAAAACTGTTTTTT.

The J gene is TRBJ2-1, the V gene TRBV11-2, with TRBD2 matching 10 bases. The J segment lost 4 bases and the V segment lost 6 bases, leaving 6 bases of the junction unmatched. The germline V gene has CDR1 SGHAT and CDR2 FQNNGV. The CDR3 has 15 amino acids. The CDR3 DNA reads TGTGCCAGCAGACCCGCTAGCGGGGGATACAATGAGCAGTTCTTC. Its protein product is CASRPASGGYNEQFF.

The V and J genes are TRBV7-6 and TRBJ1-3, with 9 positions matching TRBD1. This CDR3 spans 15 amino acids. After removal of 3 bases from V and 8 bases from J, the junction contained 8 bases not matched to a gene. Looked up from germline, CDR1 is SGHVS and CDR2 is FNYEAQ. The CDR3, as DNA: TGTGCCAGCAGCTTCCGGGACAGGGTGGAATACACCATATATTTT. It is translated as CASSFRDRVEYTIYF.

The CDR3 DNA is TGTGCCAGCAGTTTATCGGGGACAGATCCCCTTCATGGCTACACCTTC. This sequence encodes CASSLSGTDPLHGYTF. The chain links TRBV27 to TRBJ1-2, with 7 bases lining up with TRBD1. The CDR3 has 16 amino acids. Losses at the gene ends were 0 bases for V and 6 bases for J; bases not matched to a gene: 10. Germline loops: CDR1 MNHEY, CDR2 SMNVEV (reference sequence).

The chain uses TRBV19 and TRBJ2-3; D ambiguous. The V end lost 0 bases, the J end lost 8 bases, and 15 bases lay between the germline ends. This CDR3 has 15 residues. Germline V gene data show CDR1 as LNHDA and CDR2 as SQIVND (reference sequence). CDR3 loop: CASSIDRSSQATQYF. The CDR3 nucleotides read TGTGCCAGTAGTATAGATCGATCTTCTCAGGCTACGCAGTATTTT. Complete variable domain (other parts from reference TRBV19 and TRBJ2-3): DGGITQSPKYLFRKEGQNVTLSCEQNLNHDAMYWYRQDPGQGLRLIYYSQIVNDFQKGDIAEGYSVSREKKESFPLTVTSAQKNPTAFYLCASSIDRSSQATQYFGPGTRLTVL.

This chain connects TRBV6-1 to TRBJ2-1, with D uncertain. The CDR3 has 14 amino acids. V dropped 2 bases and J dropped 9 bases, with 14 bases sitting between them. CDR1 is MNHNS and CDR2 is SASEGT in the germline V gene. The CDR3 nucleotides are TGTGCCAGCAGTGAATTGGGTGGAGTGGTTGAGCAGTTCTTC. Translated: CASSELGGVVEQFF.

This chain connects TRBV7-9 to TRBJ1-5, with D possibly matching TRBD1 (6 bases). Germline lookup yields CDR1 SEHNR and CDR2 FQNEAQ (reference sequence). The CDR3 is 18 residues long. The ends were cut back, 5 bases at V and 3 bases at J, with 23 bases in the middle. CDR3 sequence (DNA): TGTGCCAGCAGCGAATCCGGGTTGCGGGGGCCCTACAATCAGCCCCAGCATTTT. Translated: CASSESGLRGPYNQPQHF. The entire variable domain, with the rest obtained from reference TRBV7-9 and TRBJ1-5, is as follows: DTGVSQNPRHKITKRGQNVTFRCDPISEHNRLYWYRQTLGQGPEFLTYFQNEAQLEKSRLLSDRFSAERPKGSFSTLEIQRTEQGDSAMYLCASSESGLRGPYNQPQHFGDGTRLSIL.

This rearrangement joins TRBV28 to TRBJ1-4, with D possibly being TRBD1 (6 bases). The germline V and J ends were trimmed by 6 bases and 8 bases, with 19 bases remaining between them. This CDR3 comprises 15 residues. Looked up from germline, CDR1 is MDHEN and CDR2 is SYDVKM. The CDR3 DNA is TGTGCCAGCAGACTCTACACAGGGAGTGGCGAAAAACTGTTTTTT. Amino acid sequence: CASRLYTGSGEKLFF.

The chain carries TRBV5-1 and TRBJ2-1; 9 bases match TRBD2. Trimming at V came to 2 bases and at J to 4 bases, leaving 7 bases not matched to a gene. Germline V gene lookup returns CDR1 SGHRS and CDR2 YFSETQ. This CDR3 comprises 16 residues. Here the CDR3 DNA reads TGCGCCAGCAGCTTAATAGCGGGGGAGGGGTACAATGAGCAGTTCTTC. Its protein product is CASSLIAGEGYNEQFF.

Of note for this clone: The same CDR3 is also encoded by other DNA sequences in this sample. The chain employs TRBV7-3 and TRBJ1-1, with D perhaps TRBD1 (6 bases). Trimming left V 1 base short and J 4 bases short, with 7 bases between. The CDR3 is 13 residues long. Germline values: CDR1 SGHTA, CDR2 FQGTGA. For the CDR3, the DNA is TGTGCCAGCAGCTTAAGAGGGGGCACTGAAGCTTTCTTT. Residues: CASSLRGGTEAFF.

Concerning this clone: The sample carries other DNA sequences with the same CDR3. V is TRBV5-4 and J is TRBJ1-1, with a possible D match to TRBD1 (5 bases). Trimming removed 2 bases at V and 1 base at J, with 6 bases between. There are 13 residues in the CDR3. Germline V gives CDR1 SGHNT, CDR2 YYREEE (reference sequence). Written as DNA, the CDR3 is TGTGCCAGCAGCTTAGGGGAGAACACTGAAGCTTTCTTT. As protein: CASSLGENTEAFF.

The chain is built from TRBV12-3 or TRBV12-4 and TRBJ1-2; 8 bases map to TRBD1. V shed 6 bases, J shed 5 bases, and the junction held 5 bases outside the gene matches. The CDR3 spans 13 residues. The CDR3 nucleotides are TGTGCCAGCAGACCGACAGGGGATTATGGCTACACCTTC. It specifies CASRPTGDYGYTF.

The chain couples TRBV7-9 to TRBJ2-7; perhaps TRBD1 as D (6 bases). V lost 1 base and J lost 0, with 7 bases in between. CDR3 length equals 14 residues. The germline gives CDR1 SEHNR, CDR2 FQNEAQ (reference sequence). CDR3 sequence reads: CASSLDRDSYEQYF. Written as DNA, the CDR3 is TGTGCCAGCAGCTTAGACAGGGACTCCTACGAGCAGTACTTC.

The CDR3 is CASSYSRDRSNYGYTF. CDR3 DNA: TGTGCCAGCAGTTACAGCCGGGACAGATCTAACTATGGCTACACCTTC. The chain recombines TRBV6-6 with TRBJ1-2; 7 nucleotides match TRBD1. The CDR3 is made up of 16 amino acids. The J segment lost 0 bases and the V segment lost 2 bases, leaving 6 bases of the junction unmatched. The germline V gene has CDR1 MNHNY and CDR2 SVGAGI (reference sequence).

This chain connects TRBV5-1 to TRBJ1-3; D is unresolved. This CDR3 spans 14 amino acids. V gave up 4 bases and J gave up 2 bases, with 10 bases separating them. The germline V gene has CDR1 SGHRS and CDR2 YFSETQ. The CDR3 spells CASSGSGPGNTIYF. The DNA of the CDR3 is TGCGCCAGCAGCGGCAGTGGTCCTGGAAACACCATATATTTT.

The chain employs TRBV5-1 and TRBJ2-5, with D maybe TRBD1 (6 bases). CDR3 size: 14 residues. V lost 4 bases, J lost 1 base, and 11 bases lay in between. Germline loops: CDR1 SGHRS, CDR2 YFSETQ. The CDR3 region has the DNA TGCGCCAGCAGCGTGACGGACAGCCAAGAGACCCAGTACTTC. Amino acid sequence: CASSVTDSQETQYF.

The V gene is TRBV7-8, the J gene TRBJ2-7, with 7 bases fitting TRBD2. The junction had 8 bases not matched to a gene; V was cut back by 4 bases and J by 2 bases. Per germline, CDR1 SGHVS and CDR2 FQNEAQ. The CDR3 totals 15 residues. CDR3 protein: CASSSVGLPTYEQYF. Written as DNA, the CDR3 is TGTGCCAGCAGCTCAGTGGGACTACCTACCTACGAGCAGTACTTC.

The chain couples TRBV7-6 to TRBJ1-2, with 8 bases matching TRBD1. The CDR3 totals 15 residues. With 4 bases clipped from V and 7 bases from J, the junction kept 11 bases outside the gene matches. CDR1 and CDR2 from the germline V gene are SGHVS and FNYEAQ. The CDR3 DNA follows: TGTGCCAGCAGCTCCCCGGACAGGGAAGGAGGTGGCTACACCTTC. Amino acids: CASSSPDREGGGYTF.

The chain is built from TRBV20-1 and TRBJ2-1, with D hard to call. The CDR3 spans 11 residues. Germline lookup yields CDR1 DFQATT and CDR2 SNEGSKA (reference sequence). V was pared by 6 bases and J by 9 bases, with 12 bases between. The CDR3 DNA sequence: TGCAGTGCCCCGACTTATTTTGAGCAGTTCTTC. It translates to CSAPTYFEQFF.

This rearrangement joins TRBV9 to TRBJ2-7; D is perhaps TRBD1 (6 bases). Per germline, CDR1 SGDLS and CDR2 YYNGEE. CDR3 length: 15 residues. The V end lost 2 bases, the J end lost 4 bases, and 16 bases lay between the germline ends. DNA of the CDR3: TGTGCCAGCAGCGTGGACCAGGGGTGGGGTTACGAGCAGTACTTC. It specifies CASSVDQGWGYEQYF. The full variable domain, its missing parts supplied by reference TRBV9 and TRBJ2-7, is DSGVTQTPKHLITATGQRVTLRCSPRSGDLSVYWYQQSLDQGLQFLIQYYNGEERAKGNILERFSAQQFPDLHSELNLSSLELGDSALYFCASSVDQGWGYEQYFGPGTRLTVT.

V and J are TRBV5-1 and TRBJ2-6; a possible D gene is TRBD1 (6 bases). Germline-derived CDR1 and CDR2 are SGHRS and YFSETQ. This CDR3 contains 16 residues. The ends were cut back, 4 bases at V and 3 bases at J, with 14 bases in the middle. CDR3 DNA sequence: TGCGCCAGCAGCGTCGGTACAGGGATTGGGGCCAACGTCCTGACTTTC. Translating it yields CASSVGTGIGANVLTF.